This T cell receptor (beta chain) was documented in a study of T cell changes during pregnancy in multiple sclerosis (dated by TCRdb to about 2019). In the study overall: Changes in the T cell repertoire over the course of pregnancy were examined in this study in women with multiple sclerosis.

This clone is a singleton in its sample. The specificity of this receptor is unknown. Per-base quality was not reported, and no clone a single base away is much larger than it. Library creation used the immunoSEQ multiplex PCR assay. As stored in TCRdb, this immuneACCESS dataset retains in-frame rearrangements with V and J assigned. A fraction of the clones does not appear; measured against another copy, unresolved V genes explain less than half of the discrepancy, and the remainder lacks a known reason. The sample table records some 80,000 clones; approximately 95% of these occur just once. The ten largest clones capture over 0.12% of the sample. The material was CD4+ T cells from peripheral blood mononuclear cells, obtained after pregnancy. The receptor was derived from a female donor with multiple sclerosis, enrolled in a pregnancy study.

The DNA sequence is as follows: TGTGCCAGCAGCGACGGAGACAGGGCCTACGAGCAGTACTTC. This gives the protein CASSDGDRAYEQYF. The chain was built from TRBV9 and TRBJ2-7; 7 central nucleotides agree with TRBD1. From cysteine to phenylalanine, the CDR3 is 14 amino acids long. CDR3 DNA only is kept here, 42 bases in frame from base 1. CDR1 and CDR2, per the germline V gene, are SGDLS and YYNGEE. For this chain, trimming is 3 bases at the V end and 2 bases at the J end, and the number of junction bases without a gene match is 5.